This T cell receptor (beta chain) was retrieved from a study of T cells expressing NK-cell markers. Study in general: Repertoires of TCR beta were obtained from T cells sorted as CD3+CD56+NKG2C+, CD3+CD56+NKG2C- and CD3+CD56-NKG2C+. General observations from the study: HCMV specificity of the expanded NKG2C+ T cell clones was not established. Topping the CD3+CD56-NKG2C+ fraction as well were these clonotypes, in several donors.

The authors made TCR beta cDNA libraries by 5'RACE template switching. This switching added a universal primer site and UMIs. TCRdb reprocessed the 5' RACE reads, with one entry per CDR3 protein and no DNA. Found here are 350,000 to 400,000 distinct CDR3 sequences; the top ten clones hold roughly 10%. Remarks on this clonotype: The antigen remains unidentified.

The CDR3 loop spans 15 amino acids. The sample consisted of blood T cells: a sorted CD56 or NKG2C T cell subset, CD4+ or CD8+ T cells, or bulk PBMC T cells (not recorded which). This chain joins TRBV12-3 or TRBV12-4 and TRBJ1-5; checking the TCRdb D call of TRBD1 is not possible without DNA. This clonotype was obtained from a woman between 50 and 59 years old in good health. CDR3: CASSFSGDGGQPQHF.